This is a list of T cell receptor beta chains from one sample in a study of siplizumab effects on memory and regulatory T cells. Profiled with immunoSEQ multiplex PCR; TCRdb holds only in-frame clones, not every one. This sample has roughly 120,000 clones, with approximately 94% found just once. The sequencing input was non-Treg CD4+ T cells sorted from blood. All receptors come from a human donor in good health. Each CDR3 is given with its conserved first and last residue.

>TRBV7-9
CASSFGQGTDTQYF
>TRBV2
CASTLGGAGNQPQHF
>TRBV6-1
CASRDDSMGYGYTF
>TRBV7-3
CASSLGSGGPYEQYF
>TRBV5-1
CASSLDTGQGGEKLFF
>TRBV7-3
CASSLRSSGNLNEQFF
>TRBV5-1
CASSLRESSGFTYEQYF
>TRBV2
CASSLMTETQYF
>TRBV19
CASNQGQLNEKLFF
>TRBV18
CASSPFDRNTEAFF
>TRBV4-1
CASSQDGPRGTDTQYF
>TRBV7-9
CASSTSSSYNSPLHF
>TRBV10-3
CAISESSGPYNEQFF
>TRBV6-6
CASSYSDRKETQYF
>TRBV7-2
CASSYGLAGRETQYF
>TRBV6-5
CASSWGEVINQPQHF
>TRBV5-1
CASSGGSPYYGYTF
>TRBV11-2
CASRDGDKLFSNQPQHF
>TRBV7-9
CASSLVQGEVQPQHF
>TRBV18
CASSPRAGAGTGANVLTF
>TRBV19
CASLGFLNTEAFF
>TRBV5-4
CASSLGMGQGGTYEQYF
>TRBV5-4
CASSFLQGASGANVLTF
>TRBV7-9
CASSLEAYQPQHF
>TRBV19
CASRSGGTTDTQYF
>TRBV7-2
CASSLEGNSNQPQHF
>TRBV2
CASSERGLGEQYF